Each of the 24 T cell receptor beta chains below was sequenced from the same sample in a study of cytomegalovirus exposure and HLA in healthy donors. Primers included in the PCR were 60 Vbeta and 13 Jbeta primers. Assay used: immunoSEQ multiplex PCR; TCRdb lists only in-frame clones, some missing. The sample gives about 190,000 clones, 60% to 80% of which show up once; 3% to 4% is in the top ten. The sequenced material came from PBMCs. All receptors come from a woman between 25 and 40 years old in good health and CMV-seropositive.

This clone was detected a few times. This sequence joins TRBV25-1 and TRBJ2-7; TRBD1 is a possible D gene (6 bases). Trimming took off 4 bases at V and 4 bases at J, with 14 bases between the two ends. Germline assignment: CDR1 MGHDK and CDR2 SYGVNS. The CDR3 loop spans 14 amino acids. The CDR3: CASSALGQEYEQYF. In nucleotides, the CDR3 is TGTGCCAGCAGTGCACTGGGACAAGAATACGAGCAGTACTTC.

The genes are TRBV15 and TRBJ2-1; no reliable D call. Trimming pared 0 bases from V and 0 bases from J, leaving 21 bases between. CDR1 and CDR2 (germline): LNHNV, YYDKDF (reference sequence). This CDR3 comprises 20 residues. The CDR3 is CATSRDPPSTGPSSYNEQFF. CDR3 bases: TGTGCCACCAGCAGAGATCCCCCAAGTACGGGTCCGAGCTCCTACAATGAGCAGTTCTTC.

The chain's CDR3 is CASTGTSGRWIGDEQFF. DNA of the CDR3: TGTGCCAGCACCGGGACTAGCGGGAGGTGGATAGGCGATGAGCAGTTCTTC. V and J are TRBV2 and TRBJ2-1, with 15 bases fitting TRBD2. This CDR3 contains 17 residues. The germline gives CDR1 SNHLY, CDR2 FYNNEI. Trimming took 7 bases from V and 8 from J; bases not matched to a gene: 12.

The chain has TRBV28 and TRBJ2-7, with 10 bases matching TRBD2. J lost 0 bases, V lost 7 bases, and 12 bases had no gene match. Germline V gene data show CDR1 as MDHEN and CDR2 as SYDVKM. The CDR3 totals 17 residues. DNA of the CDR3: TGTGCCAGCATAAGTCTAGCGGGAGCCGGTTCCTCCTACGAGCAGTACTTC. Its translation is CASISLAGAGSSYEQYF.

There are a few counts of this clone. J is TRBJ2-2 and V is TRBV6-5; 7 nucleotides align to TRBD2. The CDR3 has 14 residues. With 9 bases clipped from V and 1 base from J, the junction kept 5 bases outside the gene matches. Per germline, CDR1 MNHEY and CDR2 SVGAGI. The CDR3 region has the DNA TGTGCCAGTCGAAGCGGGATGAACACCGGGGAGCTGTTTTTT. Protein product: CASRSGMNTGELFF.

CDR3 nucleotide sequence: TGTGCCAGCAGCTTTAAGCTTGGGGACAGGGGCTGGAACTACAATGAGCAGTTCTTC. Its protein product is CASSFKLGDRGWNYNEQFF. V and J are TRBV7-9 and TRBJ2-1; 10 bases fit TRBD1. The germline V gene encodes CDR1 SEHNR and CDR2 FQNEAQ (reference sequence). This CDR3 contains 19 residues. Germline trimming cut 3 bases from V and 3 bases from J; bases unmatched to any gene: 14.

This rearrangement joins TRBV2 to TRBJ2-7; 7 nucleotides line up with TRBD1. J was trimmed by 4 bases and V by 5 bases; bases with no gene match: 11. Germline V CDR1 and CDR2: SNHLY, FYNNEI. This CDR3 comprises 15 residues. CDR3 sequence reads: CASSPVQGHPYEQYF. In nucleotides, the CDR3 is TGTGCCAGCAGTCCAGTACAGGGGCATCCATACGAGCAGTACTTC.

The rearrangement links TRBV28 to TRBJ2-4, with D unclear. The V and J ends lost 5 bases and 0 bases respectively, with 17 bases between them. This CDR3 has 17 amino acids. Germline CDR1 MDHEN, CDR2 SYDVKM. As DNA, the CDR3 is TGTGCCAGCAGTGAGACTCGTACCAGAGTAGCCAAAAACATTCAGTACTTC. Residues: CASSETRTRVAKNIQYF. Drawing the rest from reference TRBV28 and TRBJ2-4, the complete variable domain is DVKVTQSSRYLVKRTGEKVFLECVQDMDHENMFWYRQDPGLGLRLIYFSYDVKMKEKGDIPEGYSVSREKKERFSLILESASTNQTSMYLCASSETRTRVAKNIQYFGAGTRLSVL.

The CDR3 is CASSLETRGSSGYTF. CDR3 sequence (DNA): TGCGCCAGCAGCTTGGAAACCAGAGGCAGCTCTGGCTACACCTTC. V is TRBV5-1 and J is TRBJ1-2; D is uncertain. From germline, CDR1 is SGHRS and CDR2 YFSETQ. This CDR3 is built from 15 residues. V shed 0 bases and J shed 7 bases, with 16 bases lying between them. Variable domain in full (rest from reference TRBV5-1 and TRBJ1-2): KAGVTQTPRYLIKTRGQQVTLSCSPISGHRSVSWYQQTPGQGLQFLFEYFSETQRNKGNFPGRFSGRQFSNSRSEMNVSTLELGDSALYLCASSLETRGSSGYTFGSGTRLTVV.

About this clone: The germline gene is not matched at one end of the junction; a read error may be the cause. The V gene is TRBV19, the J gene TRBJ2-7; possible D gene TRBD1, 5 bases. CDR3 length: 13 amino acids. Germline-derived CDR1 and CDR2 are LNHDA and SQIVND (reference sequence). The CDR3 region has the DNA TGTGCCAGTAGTACAGGGCCCCACCACGAGCAGCACTTC. Its translation: CASSTGPHHEQHF.

This chain links TRBV28 with TRBJ2-3, with D perhaps matching TRBD2 (6 bases). Germline V CDR1 and CDR2: MDHEN, SYDVKM. The CDR3 length is 16 residues. V was clipped by 4 bases and J by 3 bases, with 17 bases between them. This CDR3 reads CASSYEVDYLTDTQYF. CDR3 coding DNA: TGTGCCAGCAGTTATGAGGTGGACTATCTAACAGATACGCAGTATTTT. The whole variable domain, filled in from reference TRBV28 and TRBJ2-3, reads DVKVTQSSRYLVKRTGEKVFLECVQDMDHENMFWYRQDPGLGLRLIYFSYDVKMKEKGDIPEGYSVSREKKERFSLILESASTNQTSMYLCASSYEVDYLTDTQYFGPGTRLTVL.

The chain recombines TRBV28 with TRBJ1-4; D unclear. The CDR3 consists of 16 residues. From germline, CDR1 is MDHEN and CDR2 SYDVKM. V was pared by 3 bases and J by 0 bases, with 11 bases between. The CDR3 DNA reads as TGTGCCAGCAGTTTTGGGAGGCATTCAACTAATGAAAAACTGTTTTTT. Translating it yields CASSFGRHSTNEKLFF.

Of note for this clone: One end of the junction is discordant with germline, which a read error may explain. This chain connects TRBV7-9 to TRBJ1-1; unclear D gene. Germline V gene data show CDR1 as SEHNR and CDR2 as FQNEAQ (reference sequence). CDR3 length equals 13 residues. The CDR3 region is CSSSSGENTEAFF. CDR3 in DNA: TGTTCCAGCAGCTCCGGGGAGAACACTGAAGCTTTCTTT.

Notes on this clone: At one of its ends the junction is not consistent with the germline gene, which may arise from a read error. The CDR3 sequence: CASSSRGPKTGELFF. The DNA of the CDR3 is TGTGCCAGCAGTTCCAGGGGGCCGAAGACCGGGGAGCTGTTTTTT. The chain has TRBV6-5 and TRBJ2-2; 8 bases are a match to TRBD1. The CDR3 totals 15 residues. The V gene's germline CDR1 is MNHEY and CDR2 SVGAGI.

CDR3 sequence reads: CASSLEGSYNEQFF. The CDR3 DNA is TGCGCCAGCAGCTTGGAGGGGTCCTACAATGAGCAGTTCTTC. J is TRBJ2-1 and V is TRBV5-1, with a weak D call TRBD1 (5 bases). Looked up from germline, CDR1 is SGHRS and CDR2 is YFSETQ. V shed 0 bases and J shed 1 base, with 5 bases lying between them. The CDR3 contains 14 residues. Together with reference TRBV5-1 and TRBJ2-1, the CDR3 gives the full variable domain: KAGVTQTPRYLIKTRGQQVTLSCSPISGHRSVSWYQQTPGQGLQFLFEYFSETQRNKGNFPGRFSGRQFSNSRSEMNVSTLELGDSALYLCASSLEGSYNEQFFGPGTRLTVL.

J is TRBJ2-7 and V is TRBV5-6, with D possibly being TRBD2 (5 bases). CDR3 length: 16 amino acids. In germline, CDR1 is SGHDT, CDR2 YYEEEE. V was pared by 2 bases and J by 0 bases, with 15 bases between. The CDR3 DNA follows: TGTGCCAGCAGCTTAGGCTCAGCGGTGAGCTCCTACGAGCAGTACTTC. Translated, it gives CASSLGSAVSSYEQYF.

Comment on this clone: Within the sample, other DNA sequences also encode this same CDR3. The gene calls are TRBV5-1 and TRBJ2-1; 9 bases fit TRBD2. The germline V gene encodes CDR1 SGHRS and CDR2 YFSETQ. Losses at the gene ends were 3 bases for V and 4 bases for J; bases not matched to a gene: 2. The length of the CDR3 is 14 residues. The CDR3: CASSSAGGYNEQFF. The CDR3 DNA is TGCGCCAGCAGCTCGGCGGGGGGGTACAATGAGCAGTTCTTC.

The chain carries TRBV19 and TRBJ2-7; D might be TRBD2 (5 bases). V gave up 6 bases and J gave up 5 bases, with 14 bases separating them. The germline V gene encodes CDR1 LNHDA and CDR2 SQIVND (reference sequence). CDR3 length: 13 amino acids. CDR3 in amino acids: CASSRGSQDEQYF. The CDR3 coding sequence is TGTGCCAGTAGCCGTGGGAGTCAGGACGAGCAGTACTTC.

The chain recombines TRBV28 with TRBJ2-7; 11 positions agree with TRBD1. CDR3 size: 14 residues. CDR1 MDHEN and CDR2 SYDVKM come from the germline V gene. V was clipped by 5 bases and J by 3 bases; unmatched bases: 3. The CDR3 DNA sequence: TGTGCCAGCAGTCACGGGACAGGGGGCTACGAGCAGTACTTC. Translated: CASSHGTGGYEQYF. Variable domain in full (rest from reference TRBV28 and TRBJ2-7): DVKVTQSSRYLVKRTGEKVFLECVQDMDHENMFWYRQDPGLGLRLIYFSYDVKMKEKGDIPEGYSVSREKKERFSLILESASTNQTSMYLCASSHGTGGYEQYFGPGTRLTVT.

The CDR3 nucleotides are TGTGCCAGCAGTTACGCTAGCGGGGGACCCTACGAGCAGTACTTC. It specifies CASSYASGGPYEQYF. The chain has TRBV6-5 and TRBJ2-5, with 10 bases aligning to TRBD2. The J call may be in error: the DNA end matches TRBJ2-7 better. Germline lookup yields CDR1 MNHEY and CDR2 SVGAGI. The CDR3 has 15 amino acids.

A note on this clone: Other DNA sequences in this sample translate to the same CDR3. V gene TRBV13 combines with J gene TRBJ2-1; the match to TRBD2 covers 10 bases. Germline V lookup: CDR1 PRHDT, CDR2 FYEKMQ (reference sequence). Trimming removed 0 bases from V and 7 bases from J; junction bases left unmatched: 12. The CDR3 spans 18 residues. The CDR3 region has the DNA TGTGCCAGCAGCTTAGGGGGACTAGCGAGGCCCGGGACTAATGAGCAGTTCTTC. This sequence encodes CASSLGGLARPGTNEQFF.

The gene calls are TRBV6-5 and TRBJ2-1; 8 nucleotides align to TRBD1. Germline trimming cut 8 bases from V and 5 bases from J; bases unmatched to any gene: 11. The CDR3 runs to 15 residues. Germline V lookup: CDR1 MNHEY, CDR2 SVGAGI. CDR3 sequence (DNA): TGTGCCAGCGAACGACCGGGACAGGATAACAATGAGCAGTTCTTC. This sequence encodes CASERPGQDNNEQFF.

V gene TRBV7-9 combines with J gene TRBJ2-5; D is unresolved. The germline V and J ends were trimmed by 4 bases and 5 bases, with 5 bases remaining between them. Germline values: CDR1 SEHNR, CDR2 FQNEAQ (reference sequence). The CDR3 is 11 residues long. Here the CDR3 reads CASSYRETQYF. The DNA for the CDR3 is TGTGCCAGCAGCTATCGGGAGACCCAGTACTTC.

CDR3 protein: CASSYSRKDGYTF. The CDR3 DNA sequence: TGTGCCAGCAGTTACTCGAGGAAGGATGGCTACACCTTC. V is TRBV6-5 and J is TRBJ1-2; D remains ambiguous. V was pared by 0 bases and J by 6 bases, with 8 bases between. The CDR3 is 13 amino acids. Germline lookup yields CDR1 MNHEY and CDR2 SVGAGI.